The present T cell receptor (beta chain) was sequenced within a study of spatial heterogeneity in lung cancer. Across the study: Detection consistently captured more beta-chain sequences than alpha-chain sequences. Study observations and caveats: Tumor TCRs that were ubiquitous and expanded showed up in blood more at resection than follow-up.

Documented time point: sample taken at primary tumor resection. Material for sequencing was whole RNA from tumor, nontumor lung or frozen PBMC, left unsorted. The donors were 55 to 80 patients with non-small cell lung cancer that was early-stage and untreated. The V gene lost 1 base and the J gene lost 6 bases, with 14 bases spanning the gap. This CDR3 region has 15 residues. Germline-derived CDR1 and CDR2 are MGHRA and YSYEKL. This clonotype was observed at least ten times. The antigen remains unidentified. A distinct unique molecular identifier was carried by each TCR cDNA molecule. Via MiXCR, TCRdb re-called the 5' RACE reads, giving one row per CDR3 protein. Among 25,000 or so distinct CDR3 sequences listed, 3% to 3.5% were seen once.

The V call is TRBV4-1, the J call TRBJ2-3; D is possibly TRBD2 (5 bases). This clonotype originated in a female donor with early-stage non-small cell lung cancer. Sequencing used PBMCs, obtained at surgery. In DNA, the CDR3 is TGCGCCAGCAGCCAAGGGCCGGGAAGGGAGGATACGCAGTATTTT. Translated: CASSQGPGREDTQYF.